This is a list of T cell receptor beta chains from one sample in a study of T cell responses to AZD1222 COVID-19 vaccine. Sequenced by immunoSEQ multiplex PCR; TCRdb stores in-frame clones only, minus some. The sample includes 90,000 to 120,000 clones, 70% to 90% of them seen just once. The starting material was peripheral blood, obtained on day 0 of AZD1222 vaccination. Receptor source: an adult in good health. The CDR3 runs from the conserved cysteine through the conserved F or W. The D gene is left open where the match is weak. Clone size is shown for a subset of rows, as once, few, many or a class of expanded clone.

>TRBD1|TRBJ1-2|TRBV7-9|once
TGTGCCAGCAGCTTAGGACAGGGGAAATTTAACTATGGCTACACCTTC
CASSLGQGKFNYGYTF
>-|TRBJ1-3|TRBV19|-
TGTGCCAGTAGGATTCCGGGACCGAAAGGAAACACCATATATTTT
CASRIPGPKGNTIYF
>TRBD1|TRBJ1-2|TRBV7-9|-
TGTGCCAGCAGCTTAGCGAGGACAGGGAATAAAGACTATGGCTACACCTTC
CASSLARTGNKDYGYTF
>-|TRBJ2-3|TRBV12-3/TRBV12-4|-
TGTGCCAGCAAGTGGGGGGAAGATACGCAGTATTTT
CASKWGEDTQYF
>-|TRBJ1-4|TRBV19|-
TGTGCCAGTAGTACTCCCTCAACTAATGAAAAACTGTTTTTT
CASSTPSTNEKLFF
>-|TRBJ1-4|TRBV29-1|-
TGCAGCGCTTGTATATGGGGGGAAGCAACTAATGAAAAACTGTTTTTT
CSACIWGEATNEKLFF
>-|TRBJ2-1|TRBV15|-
TGTGCCGCGTCCTCGCCGGGCCGGCACAATGAGCAGTTCTTC
CAASSPGRHNEQFF
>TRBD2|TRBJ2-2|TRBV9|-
TGTGCCAGCAGCGTTCTACTAGCGGGGGGCTCCGGGGAGCTGTTTTTT
CASSVLLAGGSGELFF
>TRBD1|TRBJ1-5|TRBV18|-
TGTGCCAGCTCACCCGACAGGGAGGCTCAGCCCCAGCATTTT
CASSPDREAQPQHF
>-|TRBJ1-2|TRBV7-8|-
TGTGCCAGCAGCTTGGGCAGGGGTTTCCCCTATGGCTACACCTTC
CASSLGRGFPYGYTF
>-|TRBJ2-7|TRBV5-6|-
TGTGCCAGCAGCTTGGATCTAGGGGTGGGACAGTACTTC
CASSLDLGVGQYF
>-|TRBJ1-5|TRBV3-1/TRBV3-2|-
TGTGCCAGCAGCCAAGATCTGGGCGGAGATCAGCCCCAGCATTTT
CASSQDLGGDQPQHF
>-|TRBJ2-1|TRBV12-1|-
TGTGCCAGCAGCTTTAGACTAGTGGGGATCATATCTTACAATGAGCAGTTCTTC
CASSFRLVGIISYNEQFF
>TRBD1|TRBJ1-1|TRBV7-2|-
TGTGCCAGCAGCGCGCGACAGGGAGGAAACACTGAAGCTTTCTTT
CASSARQGGNTEAFF
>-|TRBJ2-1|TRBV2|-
TGTGCCAGCAGCAACTCCGGGACAGAGCAGTTCTTC
CASSNSGTEQFF
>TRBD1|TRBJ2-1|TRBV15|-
TGTGCCACCAGCAGTAGGGACAGGGGGTTCAATGAGCAGTTCTTC
CATSSRDRGFNEQFF
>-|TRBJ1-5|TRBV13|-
TGTGCCAGCAGCTTAGGAAGGGGTGATAGCAATCAGCCCCAGCATTTT
CASSLGRGDSNQPQHF
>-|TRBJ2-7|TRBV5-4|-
TGTGCCAGCAGCTTGCGGGGGGCGGTGGGCTACGAGCAGTACTTC
CASSLRGAVGYEQYF
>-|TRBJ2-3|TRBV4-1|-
TGCGCCAGCAGCCAAGGCAGGGGCCCGGTAACGCAGTATTTT
CASSQGRGPVTQYF
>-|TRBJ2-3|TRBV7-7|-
TGTGCCAGCAGCTTAGACCGAGCTAGCACAGATACGCAGTATTTT
CASSLDRASTDTQYF
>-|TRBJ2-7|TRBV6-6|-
TGTGCCAGCAGTTCTTATCAAGACGGCTCCTACGAGCAGTACTTC
CASSSYQDGSYEQYF
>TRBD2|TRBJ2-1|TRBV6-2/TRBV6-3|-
TGTGCCAGCAGTTACGGGGCTAGCGGGGGGGCCCGGGAGCAGTTCTTC
CASSYGASGGAREQFF
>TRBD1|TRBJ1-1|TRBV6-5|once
TGTGCCAGCAGTACCGACAGGGTCTTTACTGAAGCTTTCTTT
CASSTDRVFTEAFF
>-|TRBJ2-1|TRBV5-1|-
TGCGCCAGCAGCTTGGATTGGGGTCCCAATGAGCAGTTCTTC
CASSLDWGPNEQFF
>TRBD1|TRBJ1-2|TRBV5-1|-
TGCGCCAGCAGCTTACAGGGGGATACAGGCTACACCTTC
CASSLQGDTGYTF
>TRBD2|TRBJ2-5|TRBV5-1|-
TGCGCCAGCAGCTTGGAAGTGGGGGGGTACCAAGAGACCCAGTACTTC
CASSLEVGGYQETQYF
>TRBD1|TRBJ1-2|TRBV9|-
TGTGCCAGCAGCGTCGGGACAGGGGGTGGTGGCTACACCTTC
CASSVGTGGGGYTF
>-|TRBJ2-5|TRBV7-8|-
TGTGCCAGCACCTATAGTGGGCAGTTAGAGACCCAGTACTTC
CASTYSGQLETQYF
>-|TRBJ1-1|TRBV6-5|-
TGTGCCAGCAGTTTTTATGACCTCAGGGCCGACACTGAAGCTTTCTTT
CASSFYDLRADTEAFF
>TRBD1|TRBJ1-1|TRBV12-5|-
TGTGCTAGTGGTTTGGATGTTGACAGGGGGAACACTGAAGCTTTCTTT
CASGLDVDRGNTEAFF
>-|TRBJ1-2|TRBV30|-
TGTGCCTGGAGCGACCTGGGAGTCGGATATGGCTACACCTTC
CAWSDLGVGYGYTF
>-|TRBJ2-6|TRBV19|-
TGTGCCAGTATTGGGATCTCTGGGGCCAACGTCCTGACTTTC
CASIGISGANVLTF
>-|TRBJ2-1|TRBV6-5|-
TGTGCCACCGTCCGCGGTATACAGGGCAGAAATGAGCAGTTCTTC
CATVRGIQGRNEQFF
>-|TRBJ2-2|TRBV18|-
TGTGCCAGCTCACCTTTAGGCGGGCGGAACACCGGGGAGCTGTTTTTT
CASSPLGGRNTGELFF
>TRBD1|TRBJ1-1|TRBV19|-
TGTGCCAGTAGTCTGGCGACAGGGGCGAACACTGAAGCTTTCTTT
CASSLATGANTEAFF
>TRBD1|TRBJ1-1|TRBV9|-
TGTGCCAGCAGCCCGGGACAGGGCACTGAAGCTTTCTTT
CASSPGQGTEAFF
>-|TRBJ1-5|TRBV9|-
TGTGCCAGCAGCGTAGGGAAGGGAATAGGTCAGCCCCAGCATTTT
CASSVGKGIGQPQHF
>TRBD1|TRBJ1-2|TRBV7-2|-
TGTGCCAGCAGCTTACGCGACAGGGGGCGATATGGCTACACCTTC
CASSLRDRGRYGYTF
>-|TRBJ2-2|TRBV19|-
TGTGCCACAGGAATCAAGGGTCTCACCGGGGAGCTGTTTTTT
CATGIKGLTGELFF
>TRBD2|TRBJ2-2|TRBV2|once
TGTGCCAGCAGCGATCTCCGAGCGGGGACCCCAAGCGGGGAGCTGTTTTTT
CASSDLRAGTPSGELFF
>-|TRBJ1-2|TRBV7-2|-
TGTGCCAGCAGCTCGAACATTCTCCTTAACTATGGCTACACCTTC
CASSSNILLNYGYTF
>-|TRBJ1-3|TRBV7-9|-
TGTGCCAGCAGCCACAGGGCCTCTGGAAACACCATATATTTT
CASSHRASGNTIYF
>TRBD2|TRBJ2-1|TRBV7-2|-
TGTGCCAGCAGCTTTGGGACTAGCGGGGTTCGCAATGAGCAGTTCTTC
CASSFGTSGVRNEQFF
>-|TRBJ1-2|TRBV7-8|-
TGTGCCAGCAGCTTAGATACAGCTAACTATGGCTACACCTTC
CASSLDTANYGYTF
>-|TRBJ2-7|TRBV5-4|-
TGTGCCAGCAGCCGGTTCAGGGGCCCGTACGAGCAGTACTTC
CASSRFRGPYEQYF